A single sample is the source of the 8 T cell receptor beta chains below, sequenced in a study of blood T cells in healthy people across ages. A J-beta primer mix and a sample-barcoded 5' primer were used in a second PCR of about 6 to 12 cycles. Via MiXCR, TCRdb re-called the 5' RACE reads, giving one row per CDR3 protein. The table includes some 920,000 distinct CDR3 sequences, 51% detected once. The specimen sequenced was blood. The source is a woman aged 55-70 years in good health.

V and J are TRBV6-5 and TRBJ1-2; D unresolved. The length of the CDR3 is 15 residues. Germline loops: CDR1 MNHEY, CDR2 SVGAGI. The V and J ends lost 2 bases and 3 bases respectively, with 13 bases between them. The chain's CDR3 is CASSYGRLGYYGYTF. CDR3 sequence (DNA): TGTGCCAGCAGTTACGGTAGACTTGGCTACTATGGCTACACCTTC.

This sequence joins TRBV30 and TRBJ2-1, with D maybe TRBD2 (6 bases). The CDR3 is 15 amino acids. CDR1 and CDR2 from the germline V gene are GTSNPN and SVGIG (reference sequence). Deletions cut 2 bases from V and 5 bases from J, with 16 bases between. The CDR3 loop is CAWSYGGGPDNEQFF. The DNA for the CDR3 is TGTGCCTGGAGTTACGGGGGTGGGCCAGACAATGAGCAGTTCTTC.

The chain employs TRBV7-9 and TRBJ2-4; D is tentatively TRBD1 or TRBD2 (5 bases each). The end of the DNA is better explained by TRBJ2-7, so the J call may be wrong. The CDR3 has 15 amino acids. CDR1 is SEHNR, CDR2 FQNEAQ, per germline (reference sequence). The CDR3 DNA sequence: TGTGCCAGCCTAGGGGAGAAGGGGCTTTTCTACGAGCAGTACTTC. Protein product: CASLGEKGLFYEQYF.

Here the CDR3 reads CATSDHPVTDTQYF. The CDR3 nucleotides read TGTGCCACCAGTGACCATCCCGTCACAGATACGCAGTATTTT. The chain combines TRBV15 with TRBJ2-3; no clear D gene. From germline, CDR1 is LNHNV and CDR2 YYDKDF (reference sequence). The germline V and J ends were trimmed by 6 bases and 2 bases, with 12 bases remaining between them. The CDR3 is 14 amino acids.

The chain couples TRBV27 to TRBJ2-2; 7 bases are a match to TRBD1. Trimming removed 8 bases from V and 6 bases from J; junction bases left unmatched: 6. The length of the CDR3 is 13 residues. The germline V gene has CDR1 MNHEY and CDR2 SMNVEV (reference sequence). The CDR3 region has the DNA TGTGCCAGCGCTCGTCAGGGGGCCGGGGAGCTGTTTTTT. This sequence encodes CASARQGAGELFF.

The rearrangement joins TRBV9 to TRBJ1-1; unclear D gene. The germline CDR1 and CDR2 sequences are SGDLS and YYNGEE. Trimming left V 0 bases short and J 0 bases short, with 12 bases between. The CDR3 consists of 16 residues. The CDR3 is CASSVVTPPLNTEAFF. The CDR3 DNA follows: TGTGCCAGCAGCGTAGTCACTCCCCCCCTGAACACTGAAGCTTTCTTT.

The chain employs TRBV6-2 or TRBV6-3 and TRBJ1-5; D unclear. Germline CDR1 MNHEY, CDR2 SVGEGT. V lost 2 bases to trimming and J lost 2 bases, with 16 bases between them. CDR3 length equals 17 residues. The CDR3 bases are TGTGCCAGCAGTTACAGACCGTACGGGGAGGGCAATCAGCCCCAGCATTTT. Protein: CASSYRPYGEGNQPQHF.

The chain combines TRBV3-1 with TRBJ2-4, with 15 positions matching TRBD2. The assigned J gene may be wrong: the sequence end matches TRBJ2-7 better. Per the germline V gene, CDR1 is LGHDT and CDR2 is YNNKEL (reference sequence). The CDR3 length is 19 residues. CDR3 sequence reads: CASSQGMGLAGGLNYEQYF. DNA for the CDR3: TGTGCCAGCAGCCAAGGAATGGGACTAGCGGGAGGCCTGAACTACGAGCAGTACTTC.